One and the same sample provided the 5 T cell receptor beta chains below, sequenced in a study of shared clonotypes between healthy human individuals. Only in-frame clones appear in the TCRdb table, and some are missing; sequencing was by immunoSEQ multiplex PCR. This sample has a few million clones, with about 92% found just once. Input material: naive CD4+ T cells sorted from blood. The sample's subset: CD45RA+ positively selected. Receptors originate from a man aged 18 to 29 in good health.

The CDR3 bases are TGTGCCAGCAGTCAATGGCGGGAGGCTCACACCGGGGAGCTGTTTTTT. Residues: CASSQWREAHTGELFF. The chain links TRBV11-2 to TRBJ2-2, with 8 bases matching TRBD2. With V trimmed by 6 bases and J by 3 bases, 9 bases remained unmatched. CDR3 length: 16 amino acids. From germline, CDR1 is SGHAT and CDR2 FQNNGV.

A remark on this clone: The sample carries other DNA sequences with the same CDR3. The chain employs TRBV5-4 and TRBJ1-1, with D unresolved. The germline CDR1 and CDR2 sequences are SGHNT and YYREEE (reference sequence). This CDR3 region has 14 residues. The ends were cut back, 0 bases at V and 1 base at J, with 7 bases in the middle. The CDR3 protein is CASSLGGRNTEAFF. The CDR3 DNA follows: TGTGCCAGCAGCTTGGGGGGTCGGAACACTGAAGCTTTCTTT.

The genes are TRBV11-3 and TRBJ2-7; 7 bases map to TRBD2. There are 14 residues in the CDR3. Trimming took 3 bases from V and 1 from J; bases not matched to a gene: 3. Germline V gene sequence: CDR1 SGHNT, CDR2 YENEEA. The CDR3: CASSLVAGSYEQYF. For the CDR3, the DNA is TGTGCCAGCAGCTTGGTAGCGGGTTCCTACGAGCAGTACTTC.

This sequence joins TRBV7-2 and TRBJ1-2, with unresolved D. Germline V lookup: CDR1 SGHTA, CDR2 FQGNSA. CDR3 length: 14 amino acids. Trimming left V 5 bases short and J 6 bases short, with 16 bases between. Here the CDR3 reads CASSGLTPGDGYTF. In DNA form, the CDR3 reads TGTGCCAGCAGCGGGCTAACTCCTGGGGATGGCTACACCTTC.

This clone has just one count. J is TRBJ2-1 and V is TRBV13; 10 bases align to TRBD2. Germline CDR1 PRHDT, CDR2 FYEKMQ (reference sequence). V gave up 5 bases and J gave up 3 bases; unmatched junction bases: 7. This CDR3 has 16 amino acids. As DNA, the CDR3 is TGTGCCAGCAGCCCTCTAGCGGGAGTTAGCTACAATGAGCAGTTCTTC. It encodes CASSPLAGVSYNEQFF.